Listed here are 13 T cell receptor beta chains from one sample, sequenced in a study of control samples from healthy donors and cancer patients. This table comes from immunoSEQ multiplex PCR, and its TCRdb copy is limited to in-frame clones, with some not included. The sample lists 260,000 or so clones, approximately 80% seen once, with roughly 14% in the top ten. Sequencing was carried out using PBMCs. Source of these receptors: a woman aged 60-75 years with lung cancer.

This clone was seen only once. The rearrangement uses TRBV5-1 and TRBJ2-2; TRBD1 aligns across 9 bases. CDR1 and CDR2 (germline): SGHRS, YFSETQ. J was trimmed by 6 bases and V by 0 bases; bases with no gene match: 3. The CDR3 covers 15 residues. CDR3 in DNA: TGCGCCAGCAGCTTGGGGACAGGGGCGGCCGGGGAGCTGTTTTTT. Translated: CASSLGTGAAGELFF.

This clone was seen only a few times. This sample includes further DNA sequences coding for the same CDR3. The chain uses TRBV18 and TRBJ1-4; TRBD1 might be the D (5 bases). The V end was cut by 6 bases, the J end by 0 bases, with 11 bases between. CDR1 KGHSH and CDR2 LQKENI come from the germline V gene. There are 15 residues in the CDR3. The CDR3 here is CASSPTTATNEKLFF. Here the CDR3 DNA reads TGTGCCAGCTCGCCGACGACAGCAACTAATGAAAAACTGTTTTTT.

This chain connects TRBV4-1 to TRBJ2-2; D remains ambiguous. This CDR3 is 14 amino acids long. V lost 4 bases and J 4 bases, leaving 10 bases between the germline ends. Germline V gene lookup returns CDR1 MGHRA and CDR2 YSYEKL. The CDR3 sequence is CASSPKDRTGELFF. The CDR3 DNA is TGCGCCAGCAGCCCGAAGGACCGCACCGGGGAGCTGTTTTTT.

The chain uses TRBV7-8 and TRBJ2-1; 8 bases align to TRBD2. This CDR3 region has 15 residues. The V and J ends lost 1 base and 8 bases, in that order; junction bases with no gene match: 7. In germline, CDR1 is SGHVS, CDR2 FQNEAQ. CDR3 DNA sequence: TGTGCCAGCAGCTTAGATACCAGCGGGAGTGATGAGCAGTTCTTC. It translates to CASSLDTSGSDEQFF.

This clone was counted a few times. The chain uses TRBV7-8 and TRBJ1-6; no definite D call. The germline V gene encodes CDR1 SGHVS and CDR2 FQNEAQ. The CDR3 sequence is 15 residues long. V shed 3 bases and J shed 5 bases, with 11 bases lying between them. CDR3 protein: CASSFTQQDNSPLHF. The CDR3 DNA follows: TGTGCCAGCAGCTTCACTCAGCAAGATAATTCACCCCTCCACTTT.

This chain uses TRBV7-3 with TRBJ2-5; 9 bases agree with TRBD1. This CDR3 is 16 amino acids long. Trimming took 5 bases from V and 5 from J; bases not matched to a gene: 12. Germline loops: CDR1 SGHTA, CDR2 FQGTGA. In nucleotides, the CDR3 is TGTGCCAGCAGCCGTACAGGGGGCATGTCTGCGGAGACCCAGTACTTC. Protein product: CASSRTGGMSAETQYF.

The CDR3 sequence is CASSPAGSTGVDEQFF. The CDR3 nucleotides are TGTGCCAGCAGCCCCGCGGGGTCGACGGGAGTCGATGAGCAGTTCTTC. The chain has TRBV7-3 and TRBJ2-1; possibly TRBD2 for D (6 bases). CDR1 and CDR2 (germline): SGHTA, FQGTGA. The germline V and J ends were trimmed by 5 bases and 8 bases, with 22 bases remaining between them. The CDR3 totals 16 residues. Full variable domain (outside the CDR3, taken from reference TRBV7-3 and TRBJ2-1): GAGVSQTPSNKVTEKGKYVELRCDPISGHTALYWYRQSLGQGPEFLIYFQGTGAADDSGLPNDRFFAVRPEGSVSTLKIQRTERGDSAVYLCASSPAGSTGVDEQFFGPGTRLTVL.

This chain links TRBV5-1 with TRBJ2-2; TRBD2 might be the D (7 bases). V lost 5 bases and J 1 base, leaving 15 bases between the germline ends. The germline V gene has CDR1 SGHRS and CDR2 YFSETQ. CDR3 length: 16 residues. In DNA form, the CDR3 reads TGCGCCAGCAGGGGGGCTAGCGGAGGGAACACCGGGGAGCTGTTTTTT. Translated, it gives CASRGASGGNTGELFF.

As concerns this clone: The same CDR3 also results from other DNA sequences found in this sample. This chain links TRBV7-8 with TRBJ2-5, with D uncertain. The germline V gene encodes CDR1 SGHVS and CDR2 FQNEAQ. The CDR3 covers 14 residues. V was clipped by 6 bases and J by 2 bases, with 13 bases between them. For the CDR3, the DNA is TGTGCCAGCAGTCCCCGGACGGCGCAAGAGACCCAGTACTTC. This translates into CASSPRTAQETQYF.

The chain uses TRBV5-1 and TRBJ1-1; D is undetermined. CDR3 length: 14 residues. CDR1 and CDR2 from the germline V gene are SGHRS and YFSETQ. V lost 0 bases and J 4 bases, leaving 10 bases between the germline ends. The CDR3 DNA follows: TGCGCCAGCAGCTTGGAAAGGGAGGTCACTGAAGCTTTCTTT. Amino acid sequence: CASSLEREVTEAFF.

The J gene is TRBJ2-3, the V gene TRBV6-5, with D perhaps matching TRBD1 (6 bases). This CDR3 comprises 13 residues. From germline, CDR1 is MNHEY and CDR2 SVGAGI. Trimming removed 8 bases from V and 2 bases from J, with 11 bases in between. The CDR3 region is CASGRDITDTQYF. CDR3 nucleotide sequence: TGTGCCAGCGGACGGGACATCACAGATACGCAGTATTTT.

V is TRBV4-2 and J is TRBJ2-7; D is uncertain. Trimming pared 1 base from V and 2 bases from J, leaving 6 bases between. Germline CDR1 reads LGHNA; CDR2 reads YNFKEQ. The CDR3 loop spans 13 amino acids. CDR3 DNA sequence: TGTGCCAGCAGCCAAGTGGCAGCCTACGAGCAGTACTTC. It specifies CASSQVAAYEQYF.

This clone was counted once. This rearrangement joins TRBV7-2 to TRBJ1-1; D is ambiguous. The germline V and J ends were trimmed by 6 bases and 2 bases, with 16 bases remaining between them. The germline V gene has CDR1 SGHTA and CDR2 FQGNSA. The CDR3 has 15 amino acids. The CDR3: CASSQSGAANTEAFF. CDR3 nucleotides: TGTGCCAGCAGTCAAAGCGGTGCGGCAAACACTGAAGCTTTCTTT.